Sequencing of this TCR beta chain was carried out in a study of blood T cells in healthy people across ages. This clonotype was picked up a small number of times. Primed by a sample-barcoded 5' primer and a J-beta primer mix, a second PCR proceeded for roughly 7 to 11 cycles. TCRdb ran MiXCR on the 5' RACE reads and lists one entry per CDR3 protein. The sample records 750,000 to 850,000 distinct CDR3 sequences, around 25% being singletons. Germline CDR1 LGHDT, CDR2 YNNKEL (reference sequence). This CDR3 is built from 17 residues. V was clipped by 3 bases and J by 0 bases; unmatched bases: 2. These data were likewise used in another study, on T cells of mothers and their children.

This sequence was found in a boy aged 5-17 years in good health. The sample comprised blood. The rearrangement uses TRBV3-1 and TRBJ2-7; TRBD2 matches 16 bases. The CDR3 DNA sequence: TGTGCCAGCAGCCAGGGACTAGCGGGGGGGCCCTCCTACGAGCAGTACTTC. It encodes CASSQGLAGGPSYEQYF.